The rows below give T cell receptor beta chains drawn from one sample of a study of blood T cell repertoires in COVID-19. Using immunoSEQ multiplex PCR, the repertoire was profiled, and TCRdb retains in-frame clones only, with some absent. The sample shows about 250,000 clones, about 85% of them seen only once. The sample consisted of PBMCs or T cells enriched from blood (not recorded which). The receptors derive from a woman aged 45-60 years who had recovered from COVID-19. CDR3s include the opening cysteine and the closing phenylalanine or tryptophan. D genes are given only for firm matches. The size of a clone is reported for some rows only, either as once, few or many, or as a class for expanded clones.

.	.	TRBV10-1	TRBJ2-1	12	CASSRGWNEQFF	TGCGCCAGCAGCAGGGGTTGGAATGAGCAGTTCTTC
.	.	TRBV30	TRBJ1-4	15	CAWSEGTLTAEKLFF	TGTGCCTGGAGCGAAGGGACATTGACCGCTGAAAAACTGTTTTTT
TRBD2	.	TRBV5-1	TRBJ2-3	15	CASSSILLAGGTQYF	TGCGCCAGCAGCTCCATCCTTCTAGCGGGAGGTACGCAGTATTTT
.	.	TRBV10-3	TRBJ1-1	12	CAVGQMNTEAFF	TGTGCCGTCGGACAGATGAACACTGAAGCTTTCTTT
.	once	TRBV7-2	TRBJ2-7	15	CASSLSPGVSYEQYF	TGTGCCAGCAGCTTAAGCCCAGGCGTATCCTACGAGCAGTACTTC
TRBD1	.	TRBV28	TRBJ2-3	17	CASSTPGQGSSTDTQYF	TGTGCCAGCAGTACCCCGGGACAGGGGTCTAGCACAGATACGCAGTATTTT
.	.	TRBV5-5	TRBJ1-2	14	CASSVGGGNYGYTF	TGTGCCAGCAGTGTGGGAGGTGGGAACTATGGCTACACCTTC
TRBD2	few	TRBV29-1	TRBJ2-1	13	CSVVVAGKNEQFF	TGCAGCGTTGTGGTAGCGGGAAAGAATGAGCAGTTCTTC
TRBD2	.	TRBV5-1	TRBJ2-7	15	CASSFSGRTSGEQYF	TGCGCCAGCAGCTTTAGCGGGAGGACCTCCGGGGAGCAGTACTTC
.	.	TRBV30	TRBJ1-4	14	CAWSVPWGREKLFF	TGTGCCTGGAGTGTACCGTGGGGGCGGGAAAAACTGTTTTTT
.	.	TRBV19	TRBJ1-2	14	CASSISRGYYGYTF	TGTGCCAGTAGTATTAGTCGGGGGTACTATGGCTACACCTTC
.	.	TRBV4-1	TRBJ1-2	13	CASSQDAADGYTF	TGCGCCAGCAGCCAAGATGCGGCAGATGGCTACACCTTC
TRBD1	.	TRBV7-3	TRBJ1-2	13	CASSPGQSYGYTF	TGTGCCAGCAGCCCGGGACAGTCCTATGGCTACACCTTC
.	.	TRBV7-8	TRBJ1-4	15	CASSLGRSTNEKLFF	TGTGCCAGCAGCTTAGGGCGGTCAACTAATGAAAAACTGTTTTTT
TRBD2	.	TRBV7-3	TRBJ2-1	15	CASSLASGTYNEQFF	TGTGCCAGCAGCTTAGCTAGCGGGACCTACAATGAGCAGTTCTTC
.	.	TRBV5-4	TRBJ1-1	13	CASSTMTGAEAFF	TGTGCCAGCAGCACAATGACAGGAGCCGAAGCTTTCTTT
TRBD2	.	TRBV15	TRBJ2-2	17	CATSRDQTSGVTGELFF	TGTGCCACCAGCAGAGATCAGACTAGCGGGGTCACTGGGGAGCTGTTTTTT
.	.	TRBV13	TRBJ2-1	16	CASSVTRGPSYNEQFF	TGTGCCAGCAGCGTCACGCGGGGGCCCTCCTACAATGAGCAGTTCTTC
.	.	TRBV28	TRBJ2-1	18	CASSLHLLRGQLYNEQFF	TGTGCCAGCAGTTTACACCTCTTGCGGGGCCAGCTTTACAATGAGCAGTTCTTC
.	.	TRBV19	TRBJ1-2	14	CASSIRKAVYGYTF	TGTGCCAGTAGTATTCGGAAAGCGGTCTATGGCTACACCTTC
.	once	TRBV5-1	TRBJ2-2	16	CASSRTGTEGPGELFF	TGCGCCAGCTCTCGGACCGGGACGGAGGGCCCCGGGGAGCTGTTTTTT
TRBD2	.	TRBV27	TRBJ2-7	15	CASSLAGGRTYEQYF	TGTGCCAGCAGCTTAGCGGGGGGACGAACCTACGAGCAGTACTTC
.	.	TRBV14	TRBJ2-3	15	CASGPAGTLADTQYF	TGTGCCAGCGGTCCTGCCGGGACATTGGCAGATACGCAGTATTTT
TRBD2	.	TRBV29-1	TRBJ2-3	16	CSVEDREREIPDTQYF	TGCAGCGTTGAAGATAGGGAGCGGGAGATCCCAGATACGCAGTATTTT
.	.	TRBV5-6	TRBJ1-3	17	CASSLSGTPSAGNTIYF	TGTGCCAGCAGCTTATCCGGGACTCCGAGTGCTGGAAACACCATATATTTT
.	.	TRBV5-5	TRBJ2-7	13	CASSYRQLYEQYF	TGTGCCAGCAGCTACCGACAGCTATACGAGCAGTACTTC
TRBD1	.	TRBV28	TRBJ1-2	16	CASSSPGDRVVYGYTF	TGTGCCAGCAGTTCCCCAGGCGACAGGGTGGTCTATGGCTACACCTTC
.	.	TRBV30	TRBJ1-6	14	CAWRGGSYNSPLHF	TGTGCCTGGAGGGGGGGGTCCTATAATTCACCCCTCCACTTT
.	.	TRBV30	TRBJ2-2	15	CAWSRGSRNTGELFF	TGTGCCTGGAGTAGGGGCAGCCGGAACACCGGGGAGCTGTTTTTT
.	.	TRBV18	TRBJ2-7	13	CASSPRQSYEQYF	TGTGCCAGCTCACCAAGACAGAGCTACGAGCAGTACTTC
.	.	TRBV12-3/TRBV12-4	TRBJ1-2	12	CASSFSVYGYTF	TGTGCCAGCAGTTTTTCAGTCTATGGCTACACCTTC
.	.	TRBV19	TRBJ2-2	13	CAGGMLNTGELFF	TGTGCAGGAGGGATGTTGAACACCGGGGAGCTGTTTTTT
TRBD1	.	TRBV9	TRBJ2-6	16	CASSVGQGAGANVLTF	TGTGCCAGCAGCGTAGGTCAGGGGGCTGGGGCCAACGTCCTGACTTTC
.	.	TRBV3-1/TRBV3-2	TRBJ1-2	14	CASSQGGAGYGYTF	TGTGCCAGCAGCCAAGGGGGCGCAGGCTATGGCTACACCTTC
.	.	TRBV18	TRBJ2-2	14	CASSPPVSTGELFF	TGTGCCAGCTCACCACCTGTGAGCACCGGGGAGCTGTTTTTT
TRBD2	.	TRBV10-1	TRBJ2-5	16	CASSELAGGLGETQYF	TGCGCCAGCAGTGAACTAGCGGGAGGGCTAGGGGAGACCCAGTACTTC
TRBD2	.	TRBV27	TRBJ2-1	13	CASSTSGYNEQFF	TGTGCCAGCTCGACTAGCGGATACAATGAGCAGTTCTTC
.	.	TRBV18	TRBJ2-5	13	CASSPQREETQYF	TGTGCCAGCTCACCGCAGCGGGAAGAGACCCAGTACTTC
.	.	TRBV18	TRBJ1-1	14	CASSPNQGNTEAFF	TGTGCCAGCTCACCTAACCAGGGGAACACTGAAGCTTTCTTT
TRBD2	.	TRBV15	TRBJ2-1	16	CATIPGTSGLYREQFF	TGTGCCACCATCCCCGGGACTAGCGGGCTGTACAGGGAGCAGTTCTTC
TRBD1	.	TRBV2	TRBJ1-1	15	CASRGQGNRNTEAFF	TGTGCCAGCAGGGGACAGGGGAATAGGAACACTGAAGCTTTCTTT
TRBD2	.	TRBV18	TRBJ2-7	15	CASSRTSGGAYEQYF	TGTGCCAGCTCACGGACTAGCGGGGGGGCCTACGAGCAGTACTTC
TRBD1	.	TRBV14	TRBJ2-5	16	CASSRYRGQGTETQYF	TGTGCCAGCAGCCGCTATCGAGGACAGGGTACAGAGACCCAGTACTTC
TRBD1	once	TRBV3-1/TRBV3-2	TRBJ2-1	16	CASSFSRDRVAGEQFF	TGTGCCAGCAGCTTTAGCCGTGACAGGGTGGCTGGTGAGCAGTTCTTC
TRBD2	.	TRBV6-1	TRBJ2-7	16	CASSDQSQLAGWEQYF	TGTGCCAGCAGTGACCAAAGTCAGCTAGCGGGATGGGAGCAGTACTTC
TRBD1	few	TRBV4-3	TRBJ1-3	16	CASSREGQHPGNTIYF	TGCGCCAGCAGCCGTGAGGGACAGCATCCTGGAAACACCATATATTTT
.	.	TRBV19	TRBJ2-1	12	CASIDDASSIFF	TGTGCCAGTATTGATGACGCTAGTTCGATTTTCTTC
TRBD1	.	TRBV5-1	TRBJ1-2	14	CASSAGQRFYGYTF	TGCGCCAGCAGCGCGGGACAGAGGTTCTATGGCTACACCTTC
TRBD1	.	TRBV5-1	TRBJ2-1	14	CASRGIQGSNEQFF	TGCGCCAGCAGAGGCATACAGGGGAGCAATGAGCAGTTCTTC
.	.	TRBV15	TRBJ2-7	13	CATSRASAYEQYF	TGTGCCACCAGCAGGGCTAGCGCCTACGAGCAGTACTTC
.	.	TRBV10-2	TRBJ1-6	13	CASSPNPYSPLHF	TGCGCCAGCAGCCCTAACCCGTATTCACCCCTCCACTTT